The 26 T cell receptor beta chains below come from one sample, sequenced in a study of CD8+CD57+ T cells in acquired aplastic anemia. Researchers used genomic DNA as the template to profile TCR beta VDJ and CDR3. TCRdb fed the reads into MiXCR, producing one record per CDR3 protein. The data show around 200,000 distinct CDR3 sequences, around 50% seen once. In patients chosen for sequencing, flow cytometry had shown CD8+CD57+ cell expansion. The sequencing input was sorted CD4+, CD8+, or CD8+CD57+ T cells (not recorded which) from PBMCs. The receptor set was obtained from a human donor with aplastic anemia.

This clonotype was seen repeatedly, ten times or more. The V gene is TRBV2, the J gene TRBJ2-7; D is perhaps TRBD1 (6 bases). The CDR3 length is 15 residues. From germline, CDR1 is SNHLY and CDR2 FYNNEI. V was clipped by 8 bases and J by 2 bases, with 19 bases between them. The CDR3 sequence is CASQDSGTRTYEQYF. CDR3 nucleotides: TGTGCCAGCCAAGACTCCGGGACACGAACCTACGAGCAGTACTTC.

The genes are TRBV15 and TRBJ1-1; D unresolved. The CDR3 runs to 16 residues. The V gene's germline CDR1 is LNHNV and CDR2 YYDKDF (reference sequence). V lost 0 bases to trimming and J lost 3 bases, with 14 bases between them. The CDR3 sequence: CATSRDLGRTHTEAFF. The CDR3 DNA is TGTGCCACCAGCAGAGATTTAGGCAGGACCCACACTGAAGCTTTCTTT.

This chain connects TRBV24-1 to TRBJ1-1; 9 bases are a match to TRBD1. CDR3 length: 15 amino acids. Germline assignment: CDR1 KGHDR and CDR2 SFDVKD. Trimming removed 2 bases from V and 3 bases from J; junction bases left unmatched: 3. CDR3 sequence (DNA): TGTGCCACCAGTGATTCGAGACAGGGGGACACTGAAGCTTTCTTT. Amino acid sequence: CATSDSRQGDTEAFF.

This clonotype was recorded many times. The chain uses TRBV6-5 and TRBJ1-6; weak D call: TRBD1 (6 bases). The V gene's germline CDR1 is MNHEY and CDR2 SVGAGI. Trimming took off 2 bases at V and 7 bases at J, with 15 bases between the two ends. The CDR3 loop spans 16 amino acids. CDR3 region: CASSYTRQAPNSPLHF. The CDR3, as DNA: TGTGCCAGCAGTTACACCCGACAGGCTCCGAATTCACCCCTCCACTTT.

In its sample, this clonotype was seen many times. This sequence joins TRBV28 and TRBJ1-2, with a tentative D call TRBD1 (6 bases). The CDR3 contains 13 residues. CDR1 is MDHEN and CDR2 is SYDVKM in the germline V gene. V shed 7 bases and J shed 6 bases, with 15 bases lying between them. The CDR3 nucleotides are TGTGCCAGCAACCCAGGACAGAGAAATGGCTACACCTTC. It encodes CASNPGQRNGYTF.

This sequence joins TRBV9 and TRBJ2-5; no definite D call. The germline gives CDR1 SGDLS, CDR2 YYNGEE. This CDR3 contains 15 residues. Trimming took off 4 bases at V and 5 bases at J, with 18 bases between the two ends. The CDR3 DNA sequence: TGTGCCAGCAGCCCCCTCGGTTCAGAAGCGGAGACCCAGTACTTC. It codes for CASSPLGSEAETQYF.

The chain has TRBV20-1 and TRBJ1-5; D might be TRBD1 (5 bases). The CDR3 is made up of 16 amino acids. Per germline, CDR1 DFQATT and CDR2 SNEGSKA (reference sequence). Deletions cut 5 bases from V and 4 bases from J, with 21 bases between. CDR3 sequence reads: CSALPPGGTWNQPQHF. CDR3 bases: TGCAGTGCTCTCCCACCTGGGGGAACTTGGAATCAGCCCCAGCATTTT.

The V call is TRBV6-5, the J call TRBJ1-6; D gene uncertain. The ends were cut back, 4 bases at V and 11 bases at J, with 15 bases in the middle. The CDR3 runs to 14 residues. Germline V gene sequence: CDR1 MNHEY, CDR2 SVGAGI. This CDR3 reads CASSSRRLETPLHF. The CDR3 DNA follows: TGTGCCAGCAGTTCCCGTCGTCTGGAAACACCCCTCCACTTT.

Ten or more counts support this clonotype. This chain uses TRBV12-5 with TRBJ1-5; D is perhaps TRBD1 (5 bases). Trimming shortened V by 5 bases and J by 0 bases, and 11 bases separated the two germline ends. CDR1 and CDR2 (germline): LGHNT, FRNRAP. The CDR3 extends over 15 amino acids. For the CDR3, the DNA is TGTGCTAGTGGTGAATCAGGGATTAGCAATCAGCCCCAGCATTTT. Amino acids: CASGESGISNQPQHF. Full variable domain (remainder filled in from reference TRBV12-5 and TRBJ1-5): DARVTQTPRHKVTEMGQEVTMRCQPILGHNTVFWYRQTMMQGLELLAYFRNRAPLDDSGMPKDRFSAEMPDATLATLKIQPSEPRDSAVYFCASGESGISNQPQHFGDGTRLSIL.

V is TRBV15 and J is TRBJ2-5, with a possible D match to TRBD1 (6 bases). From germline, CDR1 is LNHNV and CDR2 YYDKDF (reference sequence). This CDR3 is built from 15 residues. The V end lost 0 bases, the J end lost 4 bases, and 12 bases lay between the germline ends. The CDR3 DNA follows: TGTGCCACCAGCAGAGACAGGGGCAGTCGAGAGACCCAGTACTTC. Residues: CATSRDRGSRETQYF.

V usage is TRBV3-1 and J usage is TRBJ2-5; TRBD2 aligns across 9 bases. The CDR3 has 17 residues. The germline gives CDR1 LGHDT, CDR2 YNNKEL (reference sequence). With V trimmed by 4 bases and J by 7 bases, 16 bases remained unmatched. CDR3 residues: CASSPQTTSGLSWTQYF. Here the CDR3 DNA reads TGTGCCAGCAGCCCTCAGACGACTAGCGGCCTTTCTTGGACCCAGTACTTC.

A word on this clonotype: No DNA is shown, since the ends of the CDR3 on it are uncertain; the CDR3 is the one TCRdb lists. This CDR3 is CATSESDRGYGCTF. V and J are TRBV10-3 and TRBJ1-2; TRBD1, as called in the table, went unchecked against the DNA. The length of the CDR3 is 14 amino acids, counting both ends. Germline CDR1 ENHRY, CDR2 SYGVKD.

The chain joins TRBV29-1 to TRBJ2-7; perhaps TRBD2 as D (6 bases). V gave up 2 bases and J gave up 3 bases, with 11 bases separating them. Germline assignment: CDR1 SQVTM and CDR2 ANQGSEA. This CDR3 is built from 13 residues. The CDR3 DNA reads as TGCAGCGTTGAACGGGAGTCAGACTACGAGCAGTACTTC. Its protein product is CSVERESDYEQYF.

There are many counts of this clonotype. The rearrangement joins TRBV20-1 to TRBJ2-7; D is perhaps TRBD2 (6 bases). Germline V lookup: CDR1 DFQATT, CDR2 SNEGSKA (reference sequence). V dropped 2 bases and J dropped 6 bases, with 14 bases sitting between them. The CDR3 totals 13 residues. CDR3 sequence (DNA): TGCAGTGCTAGAAAGGGAGCGGGCACCGAGCAGTACTTC. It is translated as CSARKGAGTEQYF.

The CDR3 DNA sequence: TGCGCCAGCAGCCAAGTTCAGGGGGTATTGTGCACTGAAGCTTTCTTT. This codes for CASSQVQGVLCTEAFF. V usage is TRBV4-3 and J usage is TRBJ1-1, with 7 bases aligning to TRBD1. CDR3 length equals 16 residues. V trimming: 1 base; J trimming: 4 bases; junction bases outside the gene matches: 9. CDR1 and CDR2 (germline): LGHNA, YSLEER.

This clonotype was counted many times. Here the CDR3 DNA reads TGCAGTGCCAAAGCTTGGACTAGCGGAGGCTCTGGGGCCAACGTCCTGACTTTC. Residues: CSAKAWTSGGSGANVLTF. The chain couples TRBV20-1 to TRBJ2-6; 10 bases are shared with TRBD2. The CDR3 covers 18 residues. Trimming removed 6 bases from V and 0 bases from J; junction bases left unmatched: 11. Germline CDR1 and CDR2: DFQATT and SNEGSKA (reference sequence).

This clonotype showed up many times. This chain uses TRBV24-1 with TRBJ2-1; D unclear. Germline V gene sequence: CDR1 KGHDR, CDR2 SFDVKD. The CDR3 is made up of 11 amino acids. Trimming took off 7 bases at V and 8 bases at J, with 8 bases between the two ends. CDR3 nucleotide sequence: TGTGCCACCAGCCTTCTGCATGAGCAGTTCTTC. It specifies CATSLLHEQFF.

This CDR3 reads CASKAGQGVVKLFF. The CDR3 DNA sequence: TGTGCCAGCAAAGCGGGACAGGGTGTGGTAAAACTGTTTTTT. The chain couples TRBV2 to TRBJ1-4, with 9 bases identical to TRBD1. J gave up 10 bases and V 7 bases, and 10 bases lay outside the gene matches. The germline CDR1 and CDR2 sequences are SNHLY and FYNNEI. This CDR3 has 14 residues.

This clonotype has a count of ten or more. DNA for the CDR3: TGTGCCACCCAGTCCGGGGGACCCACAGATACGCAGTATTTT. This encodes CATQSGGPTDTQYF. The V and J genes are TRBV2 and TRBJ2-3, with D possibly being TRBD2 (6 bases). V was pared by 10 bases and J by 2 bases, with 16 bases between. Germline CDR1 SNHLY, CDR2 FYNNEI. There are 14 residues in the CDR3.

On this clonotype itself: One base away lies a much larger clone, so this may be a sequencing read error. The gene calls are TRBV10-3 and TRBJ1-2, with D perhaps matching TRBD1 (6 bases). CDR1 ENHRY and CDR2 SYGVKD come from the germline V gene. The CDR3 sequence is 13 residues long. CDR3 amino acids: CASSGYRVTGYTF. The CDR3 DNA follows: TGTGCCAGCAGTGGATACAGGGTGACGGGCTACACCTTC.

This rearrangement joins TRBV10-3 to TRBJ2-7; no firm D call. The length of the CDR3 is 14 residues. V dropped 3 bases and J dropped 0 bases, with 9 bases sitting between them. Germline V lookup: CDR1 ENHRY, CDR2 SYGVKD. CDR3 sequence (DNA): TGTGCCATCAGTGAAGGCCAAAACTCCTACGAGCAGTACTTC. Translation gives CAISEGQNSYEQYF.

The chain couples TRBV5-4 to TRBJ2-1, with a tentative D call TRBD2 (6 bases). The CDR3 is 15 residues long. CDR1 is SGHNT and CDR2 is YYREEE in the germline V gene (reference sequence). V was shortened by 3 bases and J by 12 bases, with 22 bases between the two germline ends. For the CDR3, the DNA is TGTGCCAGCAGCTCGGAGGGAGGCCCATTTCTTGTGCAGTTCTTC. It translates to CASSSEGGPFLVQFF.

CDR3 bases: TGCAGCGTTGATGCTGCCGGGGAGACCCAGTACTTC. It encodes CSVDAAGETQYF. V is TRBV29-1 and J is TRBJ2-5; D unresolved. The CDR3 is made up of 12 amino acids. The germline V gene has CDR1 SQVTM and CDR2 ANQGSEA. With 3 bases removed from V and 5 bases from J, the gap between germline ends came to 10 bases.

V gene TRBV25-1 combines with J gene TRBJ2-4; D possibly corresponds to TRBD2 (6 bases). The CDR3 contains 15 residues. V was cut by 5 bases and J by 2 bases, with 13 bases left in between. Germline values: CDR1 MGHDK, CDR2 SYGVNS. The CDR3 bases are TGTGCCAGCAGTTTCGGGGGAGTCACCAAAAACATTCAGTACTTC. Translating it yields CASSFGGVTKNIQYF.

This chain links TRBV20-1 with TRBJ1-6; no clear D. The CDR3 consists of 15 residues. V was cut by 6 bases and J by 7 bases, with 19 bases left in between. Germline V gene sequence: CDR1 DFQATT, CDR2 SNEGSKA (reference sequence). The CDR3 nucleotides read TGCAGTGCGCCATCCCGGGGTTTGGGGAATTCACCCCTCCACTTT. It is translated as CSAPSRGLGNSPLHF.

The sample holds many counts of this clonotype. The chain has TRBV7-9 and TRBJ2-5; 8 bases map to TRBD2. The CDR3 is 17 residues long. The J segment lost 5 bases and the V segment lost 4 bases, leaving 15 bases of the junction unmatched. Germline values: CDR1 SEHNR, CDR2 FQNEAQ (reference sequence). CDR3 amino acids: CASSSTGGLGGRETQYF. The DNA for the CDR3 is TGTGCCAGCAGCTCGACGGGGGGGCTAGGGGGTCGGGAGACCCAGTACTTC. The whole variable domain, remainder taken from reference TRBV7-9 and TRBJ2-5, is DTGVSQNPRHKITKRGQNVTFRCDPISEHNRLYWYRQTLGQGPEFLTYFQNEAQLEKSRLLSDRFSAERPKGSFSTLEIQRTEQGDSAMYLCASSSTGGLGGRETQYFGPGTRLLVL.